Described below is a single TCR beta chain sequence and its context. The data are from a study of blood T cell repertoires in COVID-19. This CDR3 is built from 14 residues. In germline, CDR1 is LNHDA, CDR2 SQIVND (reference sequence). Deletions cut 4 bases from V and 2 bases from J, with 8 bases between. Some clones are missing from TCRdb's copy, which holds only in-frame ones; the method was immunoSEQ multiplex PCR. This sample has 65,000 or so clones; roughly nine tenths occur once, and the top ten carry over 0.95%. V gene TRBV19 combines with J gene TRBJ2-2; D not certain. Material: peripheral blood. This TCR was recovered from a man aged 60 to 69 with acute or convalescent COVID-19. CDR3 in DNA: TGTGCCAGTAGTAATCCAGGCAACACCGGGGAGCTGTTTTTT. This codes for CASSNPGNTGELFF.